These 12 T cell receptor beta chains share one sample of origin, sequenced in a study of naive and memory T cell subsets. The beta constant-region primer was an equimolar mix of two oligonucleotides covering TRBC1 and TRBC2. Four rounds of PCR amplified the ligated cDNA using nested alpha and beta constant-region primers plus SP2. MiXCR was run by TCRdb on the UMI-ligation and nested PCR reads, yielding one entry per CDR3 protein. In the table there are roughly 80,000 distinct CDR3 sequences, 9% to 9.5% of which are singletons. The material sequenced was naive CD8+ T cells from blood. These receptors all come from a human donor in good health.

In its sample, this clonotype was seen a few times. The chain is built from TRBV2 and TRBJ2-3; 8 nucleotides align to TRBD1. After removal of 8 bases from V and 5 bases from J, the junction contained 12 bases not matched to a gene. The germline V gene encodes CDR1 SNHLY and CDR2 FYNNEI. CDR3 size: 15 residues. The CDR3 spells CASFPGQEIGDTQYF. CDR3 nucleotides: TGTGCCAGCTTCCCGGGACAGGAGATAGGAGATACGCAGTATTTT.

This clonotype was observed a handful of times. This chain links TRBV12-3 or TRBV12-4 with TRBJ2-1; D uncertain. Trimming stripped 6 bases from V and 9 bases from J, with 15 bases between. This CDR3 contains 13 residues. The CDR3 sequence: CASSLPPTTEQFF. The CDR3, as DNA: TGTGCCAGCAGCCTACCACCGACCACTGAGCAGTTCTTC.

In its sample, this clonotype was seen a few times. This sequence joins TRBV5-1 and TRBJ1-1; tentative D call: TRBD1 (5 bases). The germline V and J ends were trimmed by 4 bases and 3 bases, with 10 bases remaining between them. The CDR3 spans 13 residues. Germline CDR1 reads SGHRS; CDR2 reads YFSETQ. CDR3 nucleotides: TGCGCCAGCAGCGGGGACGGCGACACTGAAGCTTTCTTT. Amino acid sequence: CASSGDGDTEAFF.

This clonotype was seen ten or more times. This rearrangement joins TRBV7-9 to TRBJ2-7; tentative D call: TRBD1 (6 bases). There are 16 residues in the CDR3. The germline V gene encodes CDR1 SEHNR and CDR2 FQNEAQ (reference sequence). The germline V and J ends were trimmed by 5 bases and 9 bases, with 26 bases remaining between them. DNA for the CDR3: TGTGCCAGCAGCACAACCCAAACAGGGCTCGGTGTGCGGCAGTACTTC. Translation: CASSTTQTGLGVRQYF.

The chain links TRBV12-3 or TRBV12-4 to TRBJ2-7; 9 bases agree with TRBD2. Losses at the gene ends were 3 bases for V and 3 bases for J; bases not matched to a gene: 9. The CDR3 is made up of 16 amino acids. The CDR3 here is CASSFSDSGSFYEQYF. CDR3 bases: TGTGCCAGCAGTTTTTCTGATAGCGGGAGTTTCTACGAGCAGTACTTC.

The chain is built from TRBV6-5 and TRBJ1-2, with D possibly TRBD1 on 5 matching bases. CDR3 length: 14 amino acids. Germline V gene sequence: CDR1 MNHEY, CDR2 SVGAGI. V was cut by 0 bases and J by 7 bases, with 12 bases left in between. CDR3 nucleotide sequence: TGTGCCAGCAGTTACTCGAGCGGGGGTCCTGGCTACACCTTC. It is translated as CASSYSSGGPGYTF.

This clonotype was seen a handful of times. CDR3: CASREGGIEPQHF. CDR3 in DNA: TGTGCCAGCAGAGAGGGGGGGATTGAGCCCCAGCATTTT. The genes are TRBV12-3 or TRBV12-4 and TRBJ1-5, with D maybe TRBD1 (6 bases). Trimming cost V 6 bases and J 8 bases, with 14 bases left between them. This CDR3 comprises 13 residues.

This clonotype was seen at least ten times. The chain recombines TRBV20-1 with TRBJ1-4; no clear D gene. The CDR3 has 15 amino acids. CDR1 DFQATT and CDR2 SNEGSKA come from the germline V gene (reference sequence). Deletions cut 5 bases from V and 0 bases from J, with 13 bases between. The CDR3 region has the DNA TGCAGTGCTCGCGACCCATACTCAACTAATGAAAAACTGTTTTTT. Protein product: CSARDPYSTNEKLFF.

This clonotype was found many times. The rearrangement links TRBV28 to TRBJ1-6; possibly TRBD1 for D (5 bases). V was cut by 6 bases and J by 3 bases, with 12 bases left in between. The length of the CDR3 is 15 residues. The V gene's germline CDR1 is MDHEN and CDR2 SYDVKM. CDR3 amino acids: CASSLGQDYNSPLHF. The CDR3 bases are TGTGCCAGCAGCTTAGGACAAGACTATAATTCACCCCTCCACTTT. The full variable domain, with the rest looked up from reference TRBV28 and TRBJ1-6, is DVKVTQSSRYLVKRTGEKVFLECVQDMDHENMFWYRQDPGLGLRLIYFSYDVKMKEKGDIPEGYSVSREKKERFSLILESASTNQTSMYLCASSLGQDYNSPLHFGNGTRLTVT.

This clonotype was seen at least ten times. The junction and the germline gene differ at one end; a read error may be behind it. The CDR3 loop is CASSQSRVSRAGTTTF. As DNA, the CDR3 is TGTGCCAGCAGCCAAAGTCGCGTTTCGAGGGCAGGGACGACCACCTTC. This chain joins TRBV3-1 and TRBJ2-7; perhaps D is TRBD1 or TRBD2 (5 bases each). The CDR3 totals 16 residues. Germline assignment: CDR1 LGHDT and CDR2 YNNKEL (reference sequence).

CDR3 coding DNA: TGTGCCAGCAGCTTCTCGCGGGAGGGGTTAAACGAGCAGTACTTC. Translated, it gives CASSFSREGLNEQYF. V gene TRBV7-2 combines with J gene TRBJ2-7, with 9 nucleotides matching TRBD2. CDR3 size: 15 residues. V lost 3 bases and J lost 5; bases outside the gene matches: 8. The germline CDR1 and CDR2 sequences are SGHTA and FQGNSA.

The rearrangement uses TRBV6-5 and TRBJ2-3, with 7 bases identical to TRBD1. The CDR3 length is 16 residues. V lost 2 bases to trimming and J lost 4 bases; unmatched junction nucleotides: 9. Germline values: CDR1 MNHEY, CDR2 SVGAGI. The CDR3 DNA reads TGTGCCAGCAGTTACGATTACAGGGGTTGGTCAGATACGCAGTATTTT. It translates to CASSYDYRGWSDTQYF.